The entry below describes one TCR beta chain. This sample was included in a study of shared clonotypes between healthy human individuals. Some clones are missing from TCRdb's copy, which holds only in-frame ones; the method was immunoSEQ multiplex PCR. The sample includes about 380,000 clones, about 96% seen only once; the top ten take 0.32%. This CDR3 spans 14 amino acids. Losses at the gene ends were 0 bases for V and 5 bases for J; bases not matched to a gene: 4. Germline lookup yields CDR1 SGHRS and CDR2 YFSETQ. This chain links TRBV5-1 with TRBJ1-1; 7 bases agree with TRBD1. The origin of this receptor is a man under 40 in good health. Sequenced input: memory CD8+ T cells sorted from blood. Sample subset: CD45RO+ cells pooled with CCR7-negative TemRA cells. CDR3 DNA sequence: TGCGCCAGCAGCTTGGGACAGGGCGAAACTGAAGCTTTCTTT. Its translation: CASSLGQGETEAFF.